This T cell receptor (beta chain) was retrieved from a study of T cells in pancreatic ductal adenocarcinoma. No neoadjuvant therapy was given to the selected pancreatic ductal adenocarcinoma patients before their surgery. Germline V gene lookup returns CDR1 SNHLY and CDR2 FYNNEI. The CDR3 extends over 14 amino acids. The V and J ends lost 6 bases and 3 bases, in that order; junction bases with no gene match: 2. Profiling relied on immunoSEQ multiplex PCR, and the TCRdb table lists in-frame clones only, not all of them. The data contain over 85,000 clones, 90% to 95% of them singletons. The sequenced sample was PBMCs. The source is a human donor with pancreatic ductal adenocarcinoma. The V call is TRBV2, the J call TRBJ2-3, with TRBD2 matching 11 bases. The CDR3 sequence is CASRLAGGTDTQYF. CDR3 nucleotide sequence: TGTGCCAGCAGATTAGCGGGAGGGACAGATACGCAGTATTTT.